Listed here are 9 T cell receptor beta chains from one sample, sequenced in a study of blood T cells in healthy people across ages. For the second PCR, which ran for 7 to 11 cycles, a sample-barcoded 5' primer and a J-beta primer mix were used. A single record per CDR3 protein comes from TCRdb applying MiXCR to the 5' RACE reads. The repertoire consists of some 1.8 million distinct CDR3 sequences, with about two fifths occurring once and the leading ten covering 20% to 25%. Material for sequencing was blood. These receptors originate from a human donor in good health.

J is TRBJ2-1 and V is TRBV7-9, with D perhaps TRBD1 or TRBD2 (6 bases each). Germline CDR1 SEHNR, CDR2 FQNEAQ (reference sequence). The CDR3 consists of 16 residues. V gave up 1 base and J gave up 15 bases, with 25 bases separating them. CDR3 amino acids: CASSLGQGGQGSPRFF. The CDR3 nucleotides read TGTGCCAGCAGCTTAGGCCAAGGGGGGCAGGGAAGCCCACGGTTCTTC.

V gene TRBV20-1 combines with J gene TRBJ1-5; no clear D gene. This CDR3 has 12 amino acids. Germline CDR1 is DFQATT and CDR2 is SNEGSKA (reference sequence). The V and J ends lost 6 bases and 9 bases respectively, with 15 bases between them. CDR3 bases: TGCAGTGCCGAACACAGCCGTCCGCCCCAGCATTTT. Protein: CSAEHSRPPQHF.

V gene TRBV12-3 or TRBV12-4 combines with J gene TRBJ2-1; D gene uncertain. Trimming took off 3 bases at V and 5 bases at J, with 11 bases between the two ends. CDR3 length: 14 amino acids. The CDR3: CASSFYLNDNEQFF. CDR3 sequence (DNA): TGTGCCAGCAGTTTCTACCTTAATGACAATGAGCAGTTCTTC.

This chain uses TRBV2 with TRBJ1-1; no firm D call. V was clipped by 3 bases and J by 0 bases, with 11 bases between them. Germline lookup yields CDR1 SNHLY and CDR2 FYNNEI. There are 15 residues in the CDR3. The CDR3 coding sequence is TGTGCCAGCAGTGACCGGGCAGAGATGAACACTGAAGCTTTCTTT. The encoded protein is CASSDRAEMNTEAFF. The whole variable domain, filled in from reference TRBV2 and TRBJ1-1, reads EPEVTQTPSHQVTQMGQEVILRCVPISNHLYFYWYRQILGQKVEFLVSFYNNEISEKSEIFDDQFSVERPDGSNFTLKIRSTKLEDSAMYFCASSDRAEMNTEAFFGQGTRLTVV.

The chain links TRBV29-1 to TRBJ2-7; tentatively, D is TRBD1 (6 bases). V lost 5 bases, J lost 11 bases, and 16 bases lay in between. Germline loops: CDR1 SQVTM, CDR2 ANQGSEA. CDR3 length: 11 residues. CDR3: CSVKSRQVKYF. In DNA form, the CDR3 reads TGCAGCGTTAAGTCGCGACAGGTTAAGTACTTC.

The chain uses TRBV11-1 and TRBJ2-1; TRBD2 might be the D (6 bases). The CDR3 spans 12 residues. V was cut by 4 bases and J by 14 bases, with 15 bases left in between. Germline CDR1 reads SGHAT; CDR2 reads FQDESV (reference sequence). The CDR3 coding sequence is TGTGCCAGCAGCTCCCGGAGGGACGGGGAGTTCTTC. Its protein product is CASSSRRDGEFF.

V is TRBV4-3 and J is TRBJ1-2; no reliable D call. V was pared by 0 bases and J by 5 bases, with 10 bases between. The CDR3 runs to 14 residues. Germline CDR1 LGHNA, CDR2 YSLEER. CDR3 in amino acids: CASSQEARGYGYTF. In nucleotides, the CDR3 is TGCGCCAGCAGCCAAGAAGCTAGAGGGTATGGCTACACCTTC.

The genes are TRBV30 and TRBJ1-2, with D unclear. V shed 2 bases and J shed 1 base, with 5 bases lying between them. The CDR3 sequence is 12 residues long. The germline CDR1 and CDR2 sequences are GTSNPN and SVGIG (reference sequence). The CDR3 here is CAWSRLNYGYTF. CDR3 DNA: TGTGCCTGGAGTCGGCTTAACTATGGCTACACCTTC.

J is TRBJ2-5 and V is TRBV18; the D is unclear. Germline CDR1 reads KGHSH; CDR2 reads LQKENI. The CDR3 totals 14 residues. The germline V and J ends were trimmed by 1 base and 2 bases, with 8 bases remaining between them. The CDR3 region is CASSPRQFQETQYF. CDR3 sequence (DNA): TGTGCCAGCTCACCACGGCAATTTCAAGAGACCCAGTACTTC.